Each of the 21 T cell receptor beta chains below was sequenced from the same sample in a study of T-cell reconstitution after alpha-beta-depleted transplantation in children. TCRbeta library preparation incorporated unique molecular identifiers. TCRdb used MiXCR to reprocess the PCR reads, holding one entry per CDR3 protein. This sample has around 400,000 distinct CDR3 sequences, with over 20% found just once. The sample was PBMCs from the stem cell graft donor, taken from the stem cell graft. The receptor source for this set is a human donor who donated a stem cell graft to a child with acute myeloid leukemia.

This clonotype was counted a few times. The CDR3 coding sequence is TGTGCCAGTAGTCCGGGGTTGTCTCAGGGCTACACCTTC. This translates into CASSPGLSQGYTF. The rearrangement links TRBV19 to TRBJ1-2, with D hard to call. Between the trimmed V and J ends, which lost 5 bases and 8 bases, there was a span of 15 bases. The CDR3 has 13 residues. Per germline, CDR1 LNHDA and CDR2 SQIVND (reference sequence).

This clonotype was seen a few times. The chain couples TRBV5-5 to TRBJ1-5; D may be TRBD1 (6 bases). The CDR3 has 14 residues. V was pared by 3 bases and J by 9 bases, with 16 bases between. Looked up from germline, CDR1 is SGHKS and CDR2 is YYEKEE (reference sequence). CDR3 in amino acids: CASSWIGGTGPQHF. The CDR3 DNA is TGTGCCAGCAGCTGGATAGGGGGGACGGGGCCCCAGCATTTT.

This clonotype was seen repeatedly, ten times or more. The chain combines TRBV27 with TRBJ2-1, with 12 bases lining up with TRBD2. The CDR3 covers 15 residues. Trimming took 5 bases from V and 7 from J; bases not matched to a gene: 6. From germline, CDR1 is MNHEY and CDR2 SMNVEV (reference sequence). The CDR3 reads CASSTSGRPRNEQFF. In nucleotides, the CDR3 is TGTGCCAGCAGTACTAGCGGGAGGCCACGGAATGAGCAGTTCTTC.

V is TRBV29-1 and J is TRBJ2-1, with 13 bases fitting TRBD2. Looked up from germline, CDR1 is SQVTM and CDR2 is ANQGSEA. There are 16 residues in the CDR3. The V segment lost 4 bases and the J segment 2 bases; nucleotides outside the gene matches: 5. The CDR3 nucleotides are TGCAGCGTTGTTGGACTAGCGGGAGTGGCCTACAATGAGCAGTTCTTC. Its protein product is CSVVGLAGVAYNEQFF.

A few counts support this clonotype. The chain has TRBV12-3 or TRBV12-4 and TRBJ2-7, with TRBD1 matching over 9 bases. CDR3 length: 16 amino acids. V was pared by 4 bases and J by 3 bases, with 10 bases of the junction left unmatched. CDR3 DNA: TGTGCCAGCAGTTCCTTTCCGGGACAGGGCTTCTACGAGCAGTACTTC. As protein: CASSSFPGQGFYEQYF.

Remarks on this clonotype: One junction end disagrees with the germline gene, perhaps due to a read error. The V and J genes are TRBV6-1 and TRBJ1-5; D call uncertain. This CDR3 is 14 amino acids long. Per germline, CDR1 MNHNS and CDR2 SASEGT. CDR3 bases: TGTGCCAGCAGTGACAGGTGGAGCAATCAGCCCCAGAATTTT. Its protein product is CASSDRWSNQPQNF.

This clonotype was counted a few times. The J gene is TRBJ2-1, the V gene TRBV27; D unresolved. The CDR3 loop spans 15 amino acids. Per the germline V gene, CDR1 is MNHEY and CDR2 is SMNVEV (reference sequence). V was cut by 4 bases and J by 0 bases, with 10 bases left in between. CDR3 in DNA: TGTGCCAGCAGTTCCGATGGAAGCTCCTACAATGAGCAGTTCTTC. Protein: CASSSDGSSYNEQFF.

The chain couples TRBV25-1 to TRBJ2-5; D unclear. V was shortened by 2 bases and J by 1 base, with 8 bases between the two germline ends. The CDR3 is 14 residues long. CDR1 and CDR2 from the germline V gene are MGHDK and SYGVNS. The CDR3 nucleotides are TGTGCCAGCAGTGAAATGGCAACCCAAGAGACCCAGTACTTC. Translating it yields CASSEMATQETQYF. The whole variable domain, filled in from reference TRBV25-1 and TRBJ2-5, reads EADIYQTPRYLVIGTGKKITLECSQTMGHDKMYWYQQDPGMELHLIHYSYGVNSTEKGDLSSESTVSRIRTEHFPLTLESARPSHTSQYLCASSEMATQETQYFGPGTRLLVL.

There are many counts of this clonotype. This chain joins TRBV6-1 and TRBJ2-2; 10 bases fit TRBD2. V shed 4 bases, J shed 3 bases, and the junction held 2 bases outside the gene matches. Germline V CDR1 and CDR2: MNHNS, SASEGT. This CDR3 region has 15 residues. The CDR3 region has the DNA TGTGCCAGCAGTGGGACTAGCGGAGACACCGGGGAGCTGTTTTTT. It encodes CASSGTSGDTGELFF.

The chain links TRBV20-1 to TRBJ2-7, with 7 bases matching TRBD2. J gave up 7 bases and V 5 bases, and 14 bases lay outside the gene matches. The CDR3 has 14 residues. Germline CDR1 is DFQATT and CDR2 is SNEGSKA (reference sequence). Here the CDR3 reads CSAAPGLKAGEQYF. For the CDR3, the DNA is TGCAGTGCTGCCCCGGGACTGAAAGCGGGGGAGCAGTACTTC.

This clonotype was recorded at least ten times. This chain joins TRBV29-1 and TRBJ2-5, with unresolved D. This CDR3 spans 17 amino acids. V was shortened by 7 bases and J by 0 bases, with 24 bases between the two germline ends. The V gene's germline CDR1 is SQVTM and CDR2 ANQGSEA. The CDR3 loop reads CSGRKVVPYWYQETQYF. As DNA, the CDR3 is TGCAGCGGTCGTAAGGTCGTGCCTTATTGGTACCAAGAGACCCAGTACTTC. The full variable domain, its missing parts supplied by reference TRBV29-1 and TRBJ2-5, is SAVISQKPSRDICQRGTSLTIQCQVDSQVTMMFWYRQQPGQSLTLIATANQGSEATYESGFVIDKFPISRPNLTFSTLTVSNMSPEDSSIYLCSGRKVVPYWYQETQYFGPGTRLLVL.

In its sample, this clonotype was seen many times. The chain links TRBV20-1 to TRBJ2-7, with a weak D call TRBD2 (5 bases). Germline V gene data show CDR1 as DFQATT and CDR2 as SNEGSKA (reference sequence). The CDR3 runs 15 residues. V was trimmed by 3 bases and J by 3 bases, leaving 18 bases between them. CDR3 sequence: CSARMTNIAGYEQYF. The CDR3 nucleotides read TGCAGTGCTAGGATGACTAACATCGCAGGCTACGAGCAGTACTTC.

The CDR3 DNA is TGTGCCAGCAGCCCGGGGGCGGGGCACAATGAGCAGTTCTTC. This codes for CASSPGAGHNEQFF. This chain connects TRBV7-9 to TRBJ2-1; tentatively, D is TRBD1 or TRBD2 (6 bases each). V lost 5 bases, J lost 5 bases, and 13 bases lay in between. CDR1 and CDR2 from the germline V gene are SEHNR and FQNEAQ (reference sequence). The CDR3 consists of 14 residues.

This chain uses TRBV20-1 with TRBJ1-3, with D hard to call. V was clipped by 2 bases and J by 0 bases, with 14 bases between them. The germline V gene encodes CDR1 DFQATT and CDR2 SNEGSKA (reference sequence). The CDR3 loop spans 16 amino acids. CDR3 sequence reads: CSARSSGGSSGNTIYF. In DNA, the CDR3 is TGCAGTGCTAGAAGTTCGGGCGGAAGCTCTGGAAACACCATATATTTT.

The chain combines TRBV5-1 with TRBJ2-3, with no clear D. The CDR3 has 11 amino acids. The V and J ends lost 2 bases and 7 bases respectively, with 5 bases between them. The V gene's germline CDR1 is SGHRS and CDR2 YFSETQ. Here the CDR3 reads CASSFDYTQYF. The CDR3 DNA is TGCGCCAGCAGCTTTGACTATACGCAGTATTTT.

This clonotype was recorded at least ten times. The chain recombines TRBV5-1 with TRBJ2-7; D not certain. Trimming left V 0 bases short and J 4 bases short, with 8 bases between. The CDR3 contains 13 residues. The germline gives CDR1 SGHRS, CDR2 YFSETQ. CDR3 coding DNA: TGCGCCAGCAGCTTGGGGGCGCGATACGAGCAGTACTTC. It is translated as CASSLGARYEQYF.

This rearrangement joins TRBV7-2 to TRBJ2-1; the match to TRBD2 covers 11 bases. The germline CDR1 and CDR2 sequences are SGHTA and FQGNSA. The CDR3 has 16 residues. The V gene end was trimmed by 4 bases and the J gene end by 3 bases; junction bases not matched to a gene: 5. The CDR3 region is CASSSAGLAVYNEQFF. The CDR3 nucleotides are TGTGCCAGCAGCTCTGCGGGACTAGCGGTCTACAATGAGCAGTTCTTC.

This clonotype was found a few times. The V gene is TRBV29-1, the J gene TRBJ2-2, with 8 bases fitting TRBD1. Germline values: CDR1 SQVTM, CDR2 ANQGSEA. This CDR3 comprises 16 residues. V lost 7 bases and J lost 0; bases outside the gene matches: 10. CDR3 loop: CSAEGQGASNTGELFF. The CDR3 region has the DNA TGCAGCGCTGAGGGGCAGGGGGCCTCGAACACCGGGGAGCTGTTTTTT.

This clonotype was detected only a few times. The J gene is TRBJ2-5, the V gene TRBV12-3 or TRBV12-4, with D possibly TRBD1 on 5 matching bases. The V gene lost 6 bases and the J gene lost 1 base, with 15 bases spanning the gap. The CDR3 sequence is 15 residues long. The CDR3 DNA reads as TGTGCCAGCAGCATCCGGATGACAGCCCAAGAGACCCAGTACTTC. Residues: CASSIRMTAQETQYF.

The gene calls are TRBV20-1 and TRBJ2-7, with TRBD1 as a possible D gene (6 bases). The CDR3 runs to 14 residues. The V and J ends lost 6 bases and 2 bases respectively, with 17 bases between them. CDR1 is DFQATT, CDR2 SNEGSKA, per germline (reference sequence). CDR3 protein: CSATSSTGPYEQYF. The CDR3 nucleotides are TGCAGTGCAACGTCCTCAACAGGGCCCTACGAGCAGTACTTC.

This clonotype showed up many times. The chain is built from TRBV29-1 and TRBJ2-7, with D uncertain. CDR3 length: 13 residues. The V end lost 1 base, the J end lost 0 bases, and 7 bases lay between the germline ends. Germline CDR1 reads SQVTM; CDR2 reads ANQGSEA. CDR3 nucleotides: TGCAGCGTTGAAGGAGACAACTCCTACGAGCAGTACTTC. Amino acids: CSVEGDNSYEQYF.